This TCR beta chain was identified in a study of CD8 T cells in ankylosing spondylitis. Study results and caveats: The study identified a TCR beta motif of roughly eight highly homologous variants that appeared characteristic of ankylosing spondylitis blood. As reported, disease-linked clones showed significant enrichment in matched ankylosing spondylitis synovial fluid.

This clonotype was seen a handful of times. The antigen is not known. The V segment lost 5 bases and the J segment 0 bases; nucleotides outside the gene matches: 12. The CDR3 is 17 amino acids. Germline CDR1 and CDR2: SGHRS and YFSETQ. Using its own MiXCR run on the 5' RACE reads, TCRdb lists one record per CDR3 protein. Found here are around 340,000 distinct CDR3 sequences, about 15% of them singletons; the top ten hold less than 1.1%. Specimen: blood, either unsorted or a sorted T cell fraction (not recorded which). This chain uses TRBV5-1 with TRBJ2-3; TRBD2 agrees at 7 bases. This TCR derives from a male donor with ankylosing spondylitis or in good health (not recorded which). CDR3 coding DNA: TGCGCCAGCAGTTTAGGCCCGAGCGGGATTAGCACAGATACGCAGTATTTT. Residues: CASSLGPSGISTDTQYF.